This TCR beta chain was profiled in a study of patients and donors after allogeneic stem cell transplantation. TCRdb itself ran the RT-PCR reads through MiXCR, one entry per CDR3 protein. This sample has hundreds of thousands of distinct CDR3 sequences, with 16% found just once. After removal of 5 bases from V and 3 bases from J, the junction contained 6 bases not matched to a gene. The length of the CDR3 is 14 residues. The chain links TRBV12-3 or TRBV12-4 to TRBJ1-1; 7 bases are a match to TRBD1. The sequence was collected from a human donor who was either an allogeneic HSCT recipient or a stem cell or donor lymphocyte infusion donor (not recorded which). It is not recorded whose cells these are; they may come from a transplant donor. Sequencing was performed on blood, either unsorted or a sorted T cell fraction (not recorded which). This chain's CDR3 is CASSRNRGYTEAFF. CDR3 bases: TGTGCCAGCAGTCGGAACAGGGGCTACACTGAAGCTTTCTTT.